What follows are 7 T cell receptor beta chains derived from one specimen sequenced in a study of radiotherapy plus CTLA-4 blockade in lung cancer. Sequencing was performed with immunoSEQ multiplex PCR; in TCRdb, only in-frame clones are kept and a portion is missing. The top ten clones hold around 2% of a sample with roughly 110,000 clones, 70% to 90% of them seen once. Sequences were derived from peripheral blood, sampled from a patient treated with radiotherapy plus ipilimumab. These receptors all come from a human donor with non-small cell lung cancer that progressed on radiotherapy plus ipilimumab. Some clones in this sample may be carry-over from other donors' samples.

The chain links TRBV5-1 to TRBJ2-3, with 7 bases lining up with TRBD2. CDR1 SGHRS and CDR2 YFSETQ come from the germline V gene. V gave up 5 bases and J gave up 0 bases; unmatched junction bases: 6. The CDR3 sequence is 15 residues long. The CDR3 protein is CASSPSGASTDTQYF. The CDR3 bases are TGCGCCAGCAGTCCTAGCGGCGCTAGCACAGATACGCAGTATTTT.

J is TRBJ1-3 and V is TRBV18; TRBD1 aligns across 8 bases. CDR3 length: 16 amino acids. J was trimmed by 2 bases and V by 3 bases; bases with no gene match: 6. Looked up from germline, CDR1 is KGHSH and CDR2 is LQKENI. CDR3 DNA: TGTGCCAGCTCACCTACCCCGACAGGGGCTGGAAACACCATATATTTT. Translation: CASSPTPTGAGNTIYF.

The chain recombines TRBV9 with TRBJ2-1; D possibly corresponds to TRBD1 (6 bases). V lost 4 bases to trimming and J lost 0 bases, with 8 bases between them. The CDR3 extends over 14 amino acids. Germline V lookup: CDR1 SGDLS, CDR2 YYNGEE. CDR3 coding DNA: TGTGCCAGCAGCAAGGACAGCTCCTACAATGAGCAGTTCTTC. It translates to CASSKDSSYNEQFF.

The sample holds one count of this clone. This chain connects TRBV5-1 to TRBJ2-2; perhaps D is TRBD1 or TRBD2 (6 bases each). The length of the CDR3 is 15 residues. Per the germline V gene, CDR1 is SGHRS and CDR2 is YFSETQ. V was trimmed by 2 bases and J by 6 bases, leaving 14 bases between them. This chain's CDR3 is CASSFQGGQAGELFF. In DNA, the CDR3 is TGCGCCAGCAGCTTCCAAGGGGGGCAAGCCGGGGAGCTGTTTTTT.

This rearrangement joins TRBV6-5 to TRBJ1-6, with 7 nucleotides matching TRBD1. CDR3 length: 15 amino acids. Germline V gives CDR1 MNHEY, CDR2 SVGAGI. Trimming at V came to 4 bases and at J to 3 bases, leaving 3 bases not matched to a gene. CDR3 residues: CASSFDRDYNSPLHF. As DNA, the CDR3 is TGTGCCAGCAGTTTCGACAGGGACTATAATTCACCCCTCCACTTT.

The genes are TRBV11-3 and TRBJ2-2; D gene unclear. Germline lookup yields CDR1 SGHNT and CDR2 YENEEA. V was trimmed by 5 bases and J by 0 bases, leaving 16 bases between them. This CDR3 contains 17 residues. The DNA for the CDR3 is TGTGCCAGCAGCCCCGCTGCAGCGTCCGCGAACACCGGGGAGCTGTTTTTT. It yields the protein CASSPAAASANTGELFF.

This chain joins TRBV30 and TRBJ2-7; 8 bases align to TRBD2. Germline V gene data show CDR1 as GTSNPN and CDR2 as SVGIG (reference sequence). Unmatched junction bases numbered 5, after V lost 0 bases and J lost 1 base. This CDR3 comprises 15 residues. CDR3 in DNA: TGTGCCTGGAGTGTACCGGGACTAGGATCCTACGAGCAGTACTTC. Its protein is CAWSVPGLGSYEQYF.